Listed here are 23 T cell receptor beta chains from one sample, sequenced in a study of blood T cell repertoires in COVID-19. TCRdb's copy holds only in-frame clones and misses some; the assay was immunoSEQ multiplex PCR. This table has roughly 420,000 clones, roughly 90% appearing once. Material for sequencing was PBMCs or T cells enriched from blood (not recorded which). All receptors come from a woman younger than 45 with acute COVID-19.

The chain couples TRBV6-6 to TRBJ1-1; possible D gene TRBD1, 6 bases. V was shortened by 0 bases and J by 6 bases, with 11 bases between the two germline ends. The length of the CDR3 is 14 residues. CDR1 MNHNY and CDR2 SVGAGI come from the germline V gene (reference sequence). The CDR3 reads CASSYSREGAEAFF. The CDR3 DNA reads TGTGCCAGCAGTTACTCGAGAGAGGGGGCTGAAGCTTTCTTT.

J is TRBJ2-7 and V is TRBV4-3, with a weak D call TRBD2 (5 bases). V was shortened by 0 bases and J by 7 bases, with 16 bases between the two germline ends. Germline loops: CDR1 LGHNA, CDR2 YSLEER. CDR3 length equals 15 residues. CDR3 bases: TGCGCCAGCAGCCAAGATCTTGGGCTAGCTGGGGAGCAGTACTTC. Residues: CASSQDLGLAGEQYF.

The chain links TRBV15 to TRBJ1-6; D gene uncertain. Germline V gene data show CDR1 as LNHNV and CDR2 as YYDKDF (reference sequence). CDR3 length equals 16 residues. V lost 3 bases, J lost 0 bases, and 9 bases lay in between. This chain's CDR3 is CATSSQESSYNSPLHF. The CDR3 region has the DNA TGTGCCACCAGCAGCCAGGAAAGCTCCTATAATTCACCCCTCCACTTT.

This sequence joins TRBV11-2 and TRBJ2-3, with D tentatively TRBD2 (5 bases). Germline CDR1 and CDR2: SGHAT and FQNNGV. Trimming removed 2 bases at V and 8 bases at J, with 14 bases between. There are 14 residues in the CDR3. The CDR3 DNA is TGTGCCAGCAGCTTAATCGCGGGCCCACGTACGCAGTATTTT. Protein: CASSLIAGPRTQYF. Using reference TRBV11-2 and TRBJ2-3 for the parts outside the CDR3, the full variable domain is EAGVAQSPRYKIIEKRQSVAFWCNPISGHATLYWYQQILGQGPKLLIQFQNNGVVDDSQLPKDRFSAERLKGVDSTLKIQPAKLEDSAVYLCASSLIAGPRTQYFGPGTRLTVL.

This clone has only a few counts. This chain joins TRBV3-1 (or the pseudogene TRBV3-2) and TRBJ1-3; TRBD1 agrees at 7 bases. The CDR3 spans 18 residues. Germline trimming cut 5 bases from V and 0 bases from J; bases unmatched to any gene: 13. Germline V gene sequence: CDR1 LGHDT, CDR2 YNNKEL (reference sequence). CDR3 protein: CASSLTSTGWYSGNTIYF. CDR3 DNA: TGTGCCAGCAGCTTAACCTCGACAGGGTGGTACTCTGGAAACACCATATATTTT.

This chain links TRBV7-2 with TRBJ2-1, with D perhaps matching TRBD1 (6 bases). Germline CDR1 SGHTA, CDR2 FQGNSA. Trimming pared 4 bases from V and 7 bases from J, leaving 11 bases between. The CDR3 consists of 13 residues. CDR3 sequence: CASSSYRVNEQFF. The DNA for the CDR3 is TGTGCCAGCAGCTCCTACAGGGTGAATGAGCAGTTCTTC. The full variable domain, completed using reference TRBV7-2 and TRBJ2-1, is GAGVSQSPSNKVTEKGKDVELRCDPISGHTALYWYRQSLGQGLEFLIYFQGNSAPDKSGLPSDRFSAERTGGSVSTLTIQRTQQEDSAVYLCASSSYRVNEQFFGPGTRLTVL.

This chain uses TRBV6-1 with TRBJ1-6; D is possibly TRBD1 (5 bases). Germline V gene lookup returns CDR1 MNHNS and CDR2 SASEGT. Trimming removed 3 bases at V and 6 bases at J, with 21 bases between. The length of the CDR3 is 18 residues. The CDR3 loop reads CASSDSRRGMKSNSPLHF. In nucleotides, the CDR3 is TGTGCCAGCAGTGATAGCAGGAGGGGCATGAAAAGTAATTCACCCCTCCACTTT.

This chain joins TRBV12-5 and TRBJ2-4, with 11 bases that match TRBD2. The CDR3 totals 14 residues. Trimming cost V 6 bases and J 6 bases; bases outside gene matches: 4. The germline V gene encodes CDR1 LGHNT and CDR2 FRNRAP. CDR3 sequence reads: CASGQTSGVNIQYF. CDR3 bases: TGTGCTAGTGGGCAGACTAGCGGGGTAAACATTCAGTACTTC.

This chain uses TRBV5-4 with TRBJ1-1, with 10 positions matching TRBD1. V shed 1 base and J 10 bases; nucleotides not matched to a gene: 7. Germline CDR1 reads SGHNT; CDR2 reads YYREEE (reference sequence). The CDR3 loop spans 14 amino acids. For the CDR3, the DNA is TGTGCCAGCAGCTTGTTCGGACAGGGGGGGTTAGCTTTCTTT. This translates into CASSLFGQGGLAFF. Variable domain in full (rest from reference TRBV5-4 and TRBJ1-1): ETGVTQSPTHLIKTRGQQVTLRCSSQSGHNTVSWYQQALGQGPQFIFQYYREEENGRGNFPPRFSGLQFPNYSSELNVNALELDDSALYLCASSLFGQGGLAFFGQGTRLTVV.

This clone has a single count. This chain uses TRBV7-3 with TRBJ2-3; 11 bases fit TRBD2. J gave up 4 bases and V 0 bases, and 0 bases lay outside the gene matches. This CDR3 spans 15 amino acids. Germline values: CDR1 SGHTA, CDR2 FQGTGA. The CDR3 nucleotides are TGTGCCAGCAGCTTAACTAGCGGGGGGGCAGATACGCAGTATTTT. It specifies CASSLTSGGADTQYF.

V gene TRBV6-5 combines with J gene TRBJ2-7; D is uncertain. The CDR3 extends over 11 amino acids. Trimming removed 6 bases from V and 4 bases from J, with 7 bases in between. From germline, CDR1 is MNHEY and CDR2 SVGAGI. The CDR3 region is CASRTQYEQYF. DNA of the CDR3: TGTGCCAGCAGAACCCAGTACGAGCAGTACTTC.

Concerning this clone itself: Other DNA sequences within the sample encode an identical CDR3. The V call is TRBV5-1, the J call TRBJ2-1, with TRBD2 as a possible D gene (7 bases). V lost 5 bases and J lost 2, with 11 bases in between. This CDR3 has 14 residues. Germline CDR1 SGHRS, CDR2 YFSETQ. The chain's CDR3 is CASSFGGPYNEQFF. CDR3 DNA sequence: TGCGCCAGCAGTTTCGGGGGGCCCTACAATGAGCAGTTCTTC.

This clone showed up just once. Different DNA sequences within this sample yield the same CDR3. The rearrangement links TRBV6-5 to TRBJ1-2; TRBD1 agrees at 7 bases. The V gene end was trimmed by 6 bases and the J gene end by 2 bases; junction bases not matched to a gene: 3. This CDR3 is 13 amino acids long. Germline V CDR1 and CDR2: MNHEY, SVGAGI. The CDR3 loop reads CASRTGQNYGYTF. The CDR3 region has the DNA TGTGCCAGCAGAACGGGACAGAACTATGGCTACACCTTC.

The V and J genes are TRBV28 and TRBJ1-2; D unclear. V shed 4 bases and J shed 6 bases, with 18 bases lying between them. The CDR3 length is 15 residues. Germline V CDR1 and CDR2: MDHEN, SYDVKM. The CDR3 spells CASSSLPLFDNGYTF. The CDR3 DNA reads TGTGCCAGCAGTTCGCTTCCCCTATTCGACAATGGCTACACCTTC.

The chain couples TRBV2 to TRBJ1-6, with 7 bases identical to TRBD1. Trimming cost V 11 bases and J 4 bases; bases outside gene matches: 5. Looked up from germline, CDR1 is SNHLY and CDR2 is FYNNEI. The CDR3 contains 13 residues. The CDR3 loop is CAALTGYNSPLHF. CDR3 in DNA: TGTGCCGCCTTGACAGGGTATAATTCACCCCTCCACTTT. The full variable domain, its missing parts supplied by reference TRBV2 and TRBJ1-6, is EPEVTQTPSHQVTQMGQEVILRCVPISNHLYFYWYRQILGQKVEFLVSFYNNEISEKSEIFDDQFSVERPDGSNFTLKIRSTKLEDSAMYFCAALTGYNSPLHFGNGTRLTVT.

The chain recombines TRBV7-9 with TRBJ1-1; TRBD1 matches 8 bases. From germline, CDR1 is SEHNR and CDR2 FQNEAQ (reference sequence). Trimming cost V 5 bases and J 2 bases; bases outside gene matches: 4. The CDR3 loop spans 14 amino acids. CDR3 in amino acids: CASSLTGGNTEAFF. The CDR3 region has the DNA TGTGCCAGCAGCCTCACAGGGGGAAACACTGAAGCTTTCTTT.

This sequence joins TRBV24-1 and TRBJ1-3; D is unclear. The CDR3 is 15 amino acids. Germline values: CDR1 KGHDR, CDR2 SFDVKD. V shed 2 bases and J shed 0 bases, with 7 bases lying between them. CDR3 sequence: CATSDSGISGNTIYF. Written as DNA, the CDR3 is TGTGCCACCAGTGATTCGGGGATCTCTGGAAACACCATATATTTT.

This clone appeared a few times. The chain recombines TRBV4-3 with TRBJ1-6, with a weak D call TRBD1 (6 bases). This CDR3 has 15 residues. Germline V gene sequence: CDR1 LGHNA, CDR2 YSLEER. V lost 0 bases and J lost 9, with 12 bases in between. CDR3 region: CASSQDSGVGSPLHF. The DNA of the CDR3 is TGCGCCAGCAGCCAAGATTCAGGGGTAGGTTCACCCCTCCACTTT.

This chain links TRBV30 with TRBJ2-2; D possibly corresponds to TRBD2 (6 bases). Between the trimmed V and J ends, which lost 5 bases and 3 bases, there was a span of 16 bases. The CDR3 runs 15 residues. Germline loops: CDR1 GTSNPN, CDR2 SVGIG (reference sequence). This CDR3 reads CAWGTGTLYTGELFF. The DNA for the CDR3 is TGTGCCTGGGGAACGGGGACTCTTTACACCGGGGAGCTGTTTTTT.

With regard to this clone: At the DNA level, this CDR3 is encoded by other sequences in the same sample as well. The chain has TRBV7-9 and TRBJ1-3; 8 bases agree with TRBD1. The length of the CDR3 is 14 residues. Per the germline V gene, CDR1 is SEHNR and CDR2 is FQNEAQ (reference sequence). V lost 5 bases and J lost 4; bases outside the gene matches: 4. CDR3 DNA: TGTGCCAGCAGCCTTGGGACAGGAGGAAACACCATATATTTT. It is translated as CASSLGTGGNTIYF.

The chain recombines TRBV7-3 with TRBJ1-1; D perhaps matches TRBD1 (5 bases). The CDR3 contains 11 residues. In germline, CDR1 is SGHTA, CDR2 FQGTGA. V was trimmed by 4 bases and J by 7 bases, leaving 7 bases between them. The CDR3 DNA sequence: TGTGCCAGCAGCTCCGGACATGAAGCTTTCTTT. It codes for CASSSGHEAFF.

The genes are TRBV7-3 and TRBJ2-3; 9 nucleotides match TRBD2. Per the germline V gene, CDR1 is SGHTA and CDR2 is FQGTGA. The junction had 15 bases not matched to a gene; V was cut back by 5 bases and J by 6 bases. The CDR3 is made up of 17 amino acids. As DNA, the CDR3 is TGTGCCAGCAGCCCTCAACCCCTTCTAGCGGGGTCGGATACGCAGTATTTT. Amino acids: CASSPQPLLAGSDTQYF.

The V call is TRBV19, the J call TRBJ1-6; 8 positions agree with TRBD1. Germline V gene sequence: CDR1 LNHDA, CDR2 SQIVND (reference sequence). Unmatched junction bases numbered 10, after V lost 5 bases and J lost 7 bases. The CDR3 sequence is 16 residues long. This CDR3 reads CASSGQGQVKNSPLHF. CDR3 in DNA: TGTGCCAGTAGTGGACAGGGACAGGTCAAGAATTCACCCCTCCACTTT.